The rows below give T cell receptor beta chains drawn from one sample of a study of human T cells and chemical hapten exposure. TCRdb re-called the RACE reads through MiXCR, storing one row per CDR3 protein. Altogether some 42,000 distinct CDR3 sequences are present, 8.5% to 10% being singletons, with the ten largest covering approximately 15%. Sample: whole blood, taken in connection with sensitization to the hapten diphenylcyclopropenone (DPC). Receptors were obtained from a woman aged 40 to 50 with alopecia areata. Some clones in this sample may be carry-over from other donors' samples. CDR3s include the opening cysteine and the closing phenylalanine or tryptophan. A D gene is named only where the DNA matches it firmly. A clone size is listed for some rows: how often the clone was seen (once, few, many), or a class if it is expanded.

TRBJ1-1,.,TRBV12-3/TRBV12-4,many,CASTTAGGSRTTEAFF,TGTGCCAGCACTACTGCGGGTGGTAGTAGGACGACTGAAGCTTTCTTT
TRBJ2-7,TRBD2,TRBV7-9,few,CASSLDGLGEQYF,TGTGCCAGCAGCTTAGACGGACTAGGGGAGCAGTACTTC
TRBJ2-1,TRBD2,TRBV4-3,many,CASSQDGGGHHSYNEQFF,TGCGCCAGCAGCCAAGATGGCGGGGGGCACCATTCCTACAATGAGCAGTTCTTC
TRBJ1-4,.,TRBV6-4,many,CASSGQFATNEKLFF,TGTGCCAGCAGCGGACAGTTTGCCACTAATGAAAAACTGTTTTTT
TRBJ2-7,TRBD1,TRBV28,few,CASSLRQGAKEQYF,TGTGCCAGCAGTTTACGACAGGGGGCAAAAGAGCAGTACTTC
TRBJ1-5,.,TRBV9,many,CASSVGQENQPQHF,TGTGCCAGCAGCGTAGGACAGGAAAATCAGCCCCAGCATTTT
TRBJ2-7,TRBD1,TRBV6-5,many,CASRAGGQGAYEQYF,TGTGCCAGCAGAGCCGGGGGACAGGGGGCTTACGAGCAGTACTTC
TRBJ1-1,.,TRBV6-2/TRBV6-3,many,CASSPGSHAFF,TGTGCCAGCAGCCCAGGGAGCCACGCTTTCTTT
TRBJ2-7,TRBD2,TRBV5-1,.,CASRGAGSYEQYF,TGCGCCAGCAGGGGAGCGGGATCCTACGAGCAGTACTTC
TRBJ1-2,TRBD1,TRBV6-5,many,CASSSGTGGGYTF,TGTGCCAGCAGTTCCGGGACAGGCGGCGGCTACACCTTC
TRBJ1-6,.,TRBV7-2,.,CASRTAYNSPLHF,TGTGCCAGCAGGACAGCCTATAATTCACCCCTCCACTTT
TRBJ2-7,.,TRBV2,many,CASSEPHSYEQYF,TGTGCCAGCAGTGAACCCCACTCCTACGAGCAGTACTTC
TRBJ2-7,.,TRBV21-1,many,CASSKSGGATYEQYF,TGTGCCAGCAGCAAGAGCGGGGGCGCGACCTACGAGCAGTACTTC
TRBJ1-3,.,TRBV12-3/TRBV12-4,.,CASSSTGQRNTKYF,TGTGCCAGCAGTTCGACAGGACAAAGAAACACCAAATATTTT